Reported below is one T cell receptor (beta chain). The length of the CDR3 is 16 residues. Germline CDR1 KGHDR, CDR2 SFDVKD. J lost 2 bases, V lost 5 bases, and 6 bases had no gene match. The data belong to a study of blood T cell repertoires in COVID-19. Study overall: Samples came from the United States, Italy and Spain, spanning acute and convalescent COVID-19. T cells, B-cell-depleted T cells, or PBMCs provided the cDNA or gDNA that served as material.

Authors' analysis steps: The assay estimated nucleated cells by amplifying reference gene primers. Assay: immunoSEQ multiplex PCR; the TCRdb copy retains only in-frame clones and omits some. That table furnishes V, J and clone size, whereas the DNA furnished D and trimming. Of more than 200,000 clones in the sample, around four fifths are singletons; the top ten hold 8% to 10%. The chain joins TRBV24-1 to TRBJ2-1; 9 nucleotides align to TRBD2. This TCR came from a woman between 50 and 59 years old with acute or convalescent COVID-19. Specimen: peripheral blood. This CDR3 is CATSATLAGTYNEQFF. The CDR3 coding sequence is TGTGCCACCAGTGCCACCCTAGCGGGGACCTACAATGAGCAGTTCTTC.